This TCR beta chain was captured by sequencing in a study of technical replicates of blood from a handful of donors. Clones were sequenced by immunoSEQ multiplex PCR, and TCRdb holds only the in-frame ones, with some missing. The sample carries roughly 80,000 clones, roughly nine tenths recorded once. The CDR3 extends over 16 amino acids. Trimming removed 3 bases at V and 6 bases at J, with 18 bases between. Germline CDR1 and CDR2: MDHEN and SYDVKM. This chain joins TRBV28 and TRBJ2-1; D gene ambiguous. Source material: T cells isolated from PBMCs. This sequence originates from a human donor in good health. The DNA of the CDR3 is TGTGCCAGCAGTTTTCTTGGGCGTCCTATGGGCAATGAGCAGTTCTTC. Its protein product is CASSFLGRPMGNEQFF.